The sequence of this T cell receptor beta chain was determined in a study of T cell repertoires in cytomegalovirus infection. As for the study in general: Both a matching HLA type and CMV infection were indicated by public TCR beta signatures.

Study results and caveats: Frequencies of public TCR beta families were cumulated, and this identified carriers of CMV plus the relevant HLA. HLA-C-restricted CMV-specific TCR beta clonotypes prevailed in the ex vivo response.

This clonotype was observed a handful of times. What it binds is not known. A single record per CDR3 protein comes from TCRdb applying MiXCR to the reads. The sample lists about 130,000 distinct CDR3 sequences; roughly 25% were seen once. Trimming took off 0 bases at V and 10 bases at J, with 10 bases between the two ends. The CDR3 is 13 residues long. Germline V gives CDR1 MNHEY, CDR2 SVGEGT. The chain is built from TRBV6-2 or TRBV6-3 and TRBJ2-1; D gene uncertain. The receptor was isolated from a human donor in good health (CMV status not recorded). Some clones in this sample may be carry-over from other donors' samples. Sequences were obtained from PBMCs, sequenced either directly or after in vitro stimulation (not recorded which). The CDR3 loop reads CASSYSRLGEQFF. The CDR3 DNA follows: TGTGCCAGCAGTTACTCGAGGCTGGGGGAGCAGTTCTTC.